This T cell receptor beta chain derives from a study of T cells expressing NK-cell markers (dated by TCRdb to 2018 to 2021). Background on the whole study: TCR beta-chain repertoires were profiled in sorted CD3+CD56+NKG2C+, CD3+CD56+NKG2C- and CD3+CD56-NKG2C+ T-cell subsets from several donors. Of the eight sequenced donors, seven were found to be HCMV-seropositive and one was found to be HCMV-seronegative. Sequencing of the libraries produced 2 x 150 bp reads on Illumina HiSeq 2000/2500, MiSeq or NextSeq. Randomly selected healthy volunteers, three men and five women, were used as the eight sequenced donors. Here is what the overall study found, with its caveats: In 5 to 7 donors, the dominant CD3+CD56+NKG2C+ clonotypes ranked among the top 10 CD8+ clonotypes, making up roughly 1.0-8% of CD8+ T cells. Those dominant clonotypes were again the most abundant among CD3+CD56-NKG2C+ cells in several donors, at roughly 25-65%. Whether the expanded NKG2C-expressing T cell clones were specific for HCMV antigens remained unclear.

Looking up the germline V gene (reference sequence) yields CDR1 MNHEY and CDR2 SMNVEV. Counted from cysteine to phenylalanine, this CDR3 has 16 amino acids. No DNA sequence was recorded. Remarks on this clonotype: Its antigen has not been determined.

HCMV serostatus was determined by detecting HCMV-specific IgG in serum with a commercial ELISA kit. Ficoll density gradient centrifugation was used to isolate peripheral blood mononuclear cells from blood. Sequencing used an Illumina HiSeq 2000. 5'RACE template switching, by which a universal primer site and unique molecular identifiers were added, was used to make TCR beta cDNA libraries. Priming for cDNA synthesis came from the TCR beta constant segment, and two successive PCR amplification steps followed. The published analysis was carried out like this. MIGEC was used to demultiplex reads and group the reads by UMI, and MiTCR was used to assemble and quantify clonotypes. To remove erroneous sequences, TCR cDNA sequences were retained only when supported by two or more reads. The tcR package was used for downstream repertoire analysis, with clonotypes matched between fractions based on CDR3 nucleotide sequence plus V segment. VDJmatch was used to annotate antigen specificity against VDJdb, with one amino acid substitution allowed in CDR3. Once TCRdb had reprocessed the reads, it stored one entry per CDR3 protein sequence and supplied no DNA. The V and J calls and clone size are TCRdb's, not the authors'. The record for this sample contains 400,000 or so distinct CDR3 sequences. Approximately 11% of the sample lies in the top ten.

The sample taken for sequencing was blood T cells: a sorted CD56 or NKG2C T cell subset, CD4+ or CD8+ T cells, or bulk PBMC T cells (not recorded which). Recombination linked TRBV27 to TRBJ2-7. The origin of this receptor is a woman aged 45-65 years in good health. Donor details come from another sample of the same person, matched by shared clones. The CDR3 reads CASSLSGVGSAYEQYF.